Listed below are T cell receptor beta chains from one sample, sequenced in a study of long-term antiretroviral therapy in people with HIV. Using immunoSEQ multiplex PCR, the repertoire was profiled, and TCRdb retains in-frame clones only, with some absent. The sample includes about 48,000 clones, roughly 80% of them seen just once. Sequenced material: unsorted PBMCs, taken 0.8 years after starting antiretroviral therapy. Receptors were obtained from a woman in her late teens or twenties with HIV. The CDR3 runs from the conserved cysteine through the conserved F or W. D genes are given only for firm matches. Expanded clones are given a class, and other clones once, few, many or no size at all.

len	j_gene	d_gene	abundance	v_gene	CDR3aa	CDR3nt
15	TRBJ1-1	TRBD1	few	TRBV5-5	CASRSGQGWNTEAFF	TGTGCCAGCAGGTCGGGACAGGGGTGGAACACTGAAGCTTTCTTT
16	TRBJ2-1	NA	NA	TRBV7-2	CASSLQWGSSYNEQFF	TGTGCCAGCAGCTTACAGTGGGGGAGCTCCTACAATGAGCAGTTCTTC
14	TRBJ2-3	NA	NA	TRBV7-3	CASSLFASTDTQYF	TGTGCCAGCAGCTTATTCGCTAGCACAGATACGCAGTATTTT
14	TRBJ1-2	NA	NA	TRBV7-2	CASSTTNREMGYTF	TGTGCCAGCAGCACCACGAACAGGGAAATGGGCTACACCTTC
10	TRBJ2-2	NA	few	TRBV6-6	CASRSGELFF	TGTGCCAGCAGATCCGGGGAGCTGTTTTTT
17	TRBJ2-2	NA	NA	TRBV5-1	CASRGGGIGKNTGELFF	TGCGCCAGCAGGGGTGGCGGGATCGGTAAGAACACCGGGGAGCTGTTTTTT
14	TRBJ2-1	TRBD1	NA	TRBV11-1	CASSLVAGGNEQFF	TGTGCCAGCAGCTTAGTGGCAGGGGGCAATGAGCAGTTCTTC
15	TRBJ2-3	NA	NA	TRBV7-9	CASSPGTYATDTQYF	TGTGCCAGCAGCCCCGGGACCTATGCCACAGATACGCAGTATTTT
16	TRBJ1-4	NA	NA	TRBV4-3	CASSQDAAGFNEKLFF	TGCGCCAGCAGCCAAGACGCGGCGGGATTTAATGAAAAACTGTTTTTT
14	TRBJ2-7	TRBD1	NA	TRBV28	CASSSTGTGDEQYF	TGTGCCAGCAGTTCCACCGGGACAGGGGACGAGCAGTACTTC
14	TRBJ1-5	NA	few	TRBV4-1	CASSQEYSNQPQHF	TGCGCCAGCAGCCAAGAGTACAGCAATCAGCCCCAGCATTTT
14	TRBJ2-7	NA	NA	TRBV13	CASKTGGETYEQYF	TGTGCCAGCAAAACAGGAGGAGAAACCTACGAGCAGTACTTC
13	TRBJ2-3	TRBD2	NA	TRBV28	CASDPGGSDTQYF	TGTGCCAGCGACCCGGGAGGGTCAGATACGCAGTATTTT
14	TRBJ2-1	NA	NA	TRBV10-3	CAISQRQELNEQFF	TGTGCCATCAGTCAACGACAGGAACTCAATGAGCAGTTCTTC
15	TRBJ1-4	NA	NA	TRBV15	CATSRAGREIEKLFF	TGTGCCACCAGCAGAGCTGGCAGGGAGATAGAAAAACTGTTTTTT
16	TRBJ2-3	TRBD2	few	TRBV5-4	CASSGGTSGRKDTQYF	TGTGCCAGCAGCGGTGGGACTAGCGGGAGGAAGGATACGCAGTATTTT
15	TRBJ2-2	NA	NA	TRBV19	CASSMEGASTGELFF	TGTGCCAGTAGTATGGAAGGGGCCAGCACCGGGGAGCTGTTTTTT
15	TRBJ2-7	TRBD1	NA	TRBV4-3	CASRLGTGSPYEQYF	TGCGCCAGCAGACTCGGGACAGGAAGTCCCTACGAGCAGTACTTC
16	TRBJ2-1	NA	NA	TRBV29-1	CSVAGSPALLYNEQFF	TGCAGCGTTGCAGGGAGCCCTGCCCTTTTATACAATGAGCAGTTCTTC
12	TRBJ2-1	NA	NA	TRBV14	CASSQLNRDQFF	TGTGCCAGCAGCCAATTAAACAGGGATCAGTTCTTC
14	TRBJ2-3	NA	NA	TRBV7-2	CASSFPSGTDTQYF	TGTGCCAGCAGCTTCCCTAGCGGCACAGATACGCAGTATTTT
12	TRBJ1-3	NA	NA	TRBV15	CATRGSGNTIYF	TGTGCCACCAGGGGTTCTGGAAACACCATATATTTT
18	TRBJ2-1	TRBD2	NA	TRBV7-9	CASSLEGSGRALYNEQFF	TGTGCCAGCAGCTTAGAGGGTAGCGGGAGGGCCCTCTACAATGAGCAGTTCTTC
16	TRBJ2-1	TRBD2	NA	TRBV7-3	CASSPHSGRAYNEQFF	TGTGCCAGCAGCCCCCATAGCGGGAGAGCATACAATGAGCAGTTCTTC